The 9 T cell receptor beta chains below were found in one sample sequenced in a study of T cell clonality in common variable immunodeficiency. TCRdb's table, derived via immunoSEQ multiplex PCR, lists solely in-frame clones and lacks some. Observed are about 34,000 clones, no singletons, with the top ten taking 6.7%. Antigens of these TCRs are unknown. Findings and caveats of the study: Common variable immunodeficiency TCR beta sequences reportedly had fewer deletions and N-nucleotide insertions.

The sequenced sample was peripheral blood mononuclear cells. The receptors derive from a human donor with common variable immunodeficiency.

The covered CDR3 bases are TGTGCCAGCAGCCTGGGACAGGGGCTTAACACTGAA. It translates to CASSLGQGLNTE. The full CDR3 sequence reads CASSLGQGLNTEAFF. The chain is built from TRBV7-8 and TRBJ1-1; 10 bases are shared with TRBD1. Read coverage stops 3 residues before the CDR3 terminus; the germline J gene supplies the remainder. Germline loops: CDR1 SGHVS, CDR2 FQNEAQ. There are 15 residues in the CDR3. With 5 bases clipped from V and 2 bases from J, the junction kept 5 bases outside the gene matches. The whole variable domain, filled in from reference TRBV7-8 and TRBJ1-1, reads GAGVSQSPRYKVAKRGQDVALRCDPISGHVSLFWYQQALGQGPEFLTYFQNEAQLDKSGLPSDRFFAERPEGSVSTLKIQRTQQEDSAVYLCASSLGQGLNTEAFFGQGTRLTVV.

In the case of this clone: The read gets to within 3 residues of the CDR3 end, and the germline J gene fills in the rest. V gene TRBV7-3 combines with J gene TRBJ1-2; TRBD1 agrees at 11 bases. V gave up 2 bases and J gave up 7 bases; unmatched junction bases: 9. CDR3 length equals 16 residues. Looked up from germline, CDR1 is SGHTA and CDR2 is FQGTGA. The sequenced part of the CDR3 DNA is TGTGCCAGCAGCTTAGGGGACAGGGGGTCCCTTGGTGGC. Its protein is CASSLGDRGSLGG. The whole CDR3 sequence is CASSLGDRGSLGGYTF.

This clone was counted many times. Coverage ceases 3 residues before the CDR3 finishes, and the germline J gene fills in the end. The chain uses TRBV20-1 and TRBJ2-3; possible D gene TRBD2, 5 bases. Deletions cut 1 base from V and 1 base from J, with 9 bases between. Germline V gene lookup returns CDR1 DFQATT and CDR2 SNEGSKA (reference sequence). CDR3 length equals 14 residues. This CDR3 is CSARGLAGTDTQYF. The sequenced part of the CDR3 DNA is TGCAGTGCTAGAGGGCTAGCTGGCACAGATACG.

A note on this clone: The read terminates 3 residues before the CDR3 end, so the remaining end is supplied by the germline J gene. V gene TRBV7-6 combines with J gene TRBJ2-1; D not certain. The CDR3 is 14 residues long. Germline CDR1 reads SGHVS; CDR2 reads FNYEAQ. V dropped 5 bases and J dropped 9 bases, with 17 bases sitting between them. CDR3 bases read: TGTGCCAGCAGCCCGCAGACATCCAGCACTGAG. Encoded protein: CASSPQTSSTE. The CDR3 in full is CASSPQTSSTEQFF.

This clone was counted at least ten times. Read sequence stops 3 residues before the CDR3 end, and the germline J gene provides the missing end. The chain has TRBV7-8 and TRBJ2-7, with a tentative D call TRBD1 (6 bases). Germline CDR1 and CDR2: SGHVS and FQNEAQ. There are 14 residues in the CDR3. Deletions cut 6 bases from V and 6 bases from J, with 18 bases between. The sequenced CDR3 bases are TGTGCCAGCAGTTTCTCAGGGGTTTCCGTCGAG. Protein sequence: CASSFSGVSVE. The entire CDR3 is CASSFSGVSVEQYF.

By frequency in the sample, this clone is medium-sized. The read stops 3 residues short of the end of the CDR3; the missing end is completed from the germline J gene. This rearrangement joins TRBV29-1 to TRBJ2-5; D perhaps matches TRBD1 (8 bases). The ends were cut back, 6 bases at V and 5 bases at J, with 22 bases in the middle. Germline V lookup: CDR1 SQVTM, CDR2 ANQGSEA. CDR3 length: 15 residues. The CDR3 protein is CSVEQPKQGGETQYF. CDR3 bases read: TGCAGCGTGGAACAACCAAAACAGGGGGGGGAGACC.

This clone was recorded a few times. The sequence runs out 3 residues before the end of the CDR3; the remainder is reconstructed from the germline J gene. The chain combines TRBV6-4 with TRBJ2-1; maybe TRBD1 (6 bases). V was cut by 4 bases and J by 9 bases, with 10 bases left in between. From germline, CDR1 is MRHNA and CDR2 SNTAGT. The CDR3 totals 12 residues. The CDR3 bases that were read are TGTGCCAGCAGTGCGCAAGGGGGTGAG. Translated: CASSAQGGE. The entire CDR3 protein reads CASSAQGGEQFF.

In this sample, this clone turned up many times. With the read ending 3 residues before the CDR3 end, the germline J gene is used to fill in that end. This chain joins TRBV7-2 and TRBJ1-4, with 10 bases aligning to TRBD1. J was trimmed by 6 bases and V by 6 bases; bases with no gene match: 4. The CDR3 has 14 residues. Germline lookup yields CDR1 SGHTA and CDR2 FQGNSA. The CDR3: CASSPGTGDEKLFF. Partial CDR3 DNA: TGTGCCAGCAGTCCCGGGACAGGGGATGAAAAA.

This clone was seen only a few times. Read data end 3 residues before the CDR3 end; the end is taken from the germline J gene. This sequence joins TRBV6-2 or TRBV6-3 and TRBJ2-3; maybe TRBD2 (5 bases). Germline V gene lookup returns CDR1 MNHEY and CDR2 SVGEGT. Trimming took off 2 bases at V and 2 bases at J, with 17 bases between the two ends. The CDR3 length is 17 residues. Partial CDR3 DNA: TGTGCCAGCAGTTACCAACAGCTAGCACCCGCCACAGATACG. Protein product: CASSYQQLAPATDT. The whole CDR3 sequence reads CASSYQQLAPATDTQYF.